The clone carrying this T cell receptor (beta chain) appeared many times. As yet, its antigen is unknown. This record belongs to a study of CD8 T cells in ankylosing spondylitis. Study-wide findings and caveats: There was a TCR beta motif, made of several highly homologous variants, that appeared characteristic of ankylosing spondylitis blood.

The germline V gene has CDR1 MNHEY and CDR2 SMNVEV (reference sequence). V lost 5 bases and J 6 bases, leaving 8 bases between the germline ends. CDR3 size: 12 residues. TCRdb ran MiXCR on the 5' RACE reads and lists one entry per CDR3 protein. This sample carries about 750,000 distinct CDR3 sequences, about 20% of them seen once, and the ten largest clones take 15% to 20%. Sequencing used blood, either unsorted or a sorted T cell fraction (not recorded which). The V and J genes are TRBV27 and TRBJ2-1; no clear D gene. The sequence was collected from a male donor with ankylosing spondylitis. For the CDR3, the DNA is TGTGCCAGCAGTACCTCGGGCAATGAGCAGTTCTTC. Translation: CASSTSGNEQFF.